The 21 T cell receptor beta chains below all came from one sample that was sequenced in a study of T-cell reconstitution after alpha-beta-depleted transplantation in children. Unique molecular identifiers were built into the TCRbeta library. MiXCR was run by TCRdb on the PCR reads, yielding one entry per CDR3 protein. The sample has some 600,000 distinct CDR3 sequences, 10% to 15% seen once; the top ten hold about 2%. This specimen consisted of PBMCs, mostly from graft donor cells, obtained 360 days after TCRalphabeta/CD19-depleted stem cell transplant. The receptors shown here come from a male patient younger than 18 who had a stem cell transplant for acute myeloid leukemia, so the T cells may come from the graft donor.

This clonotype appeared many times. The rearrangement links TRBV10-3 to TRBJ2-1; 10 nucleotides match TRBD2. CDR1 is ENHRY and CDR2 is SYGVKD in the germline V gene. V trimming: 10 bases; J trimming: 14 bases; junction bases outside the gene matches: 14. The CDR3 contains 13 residues. CDR3 bases: TGTGCCACCACCGGACTAGCGGAGTCCAAGGAGTTCTTC. It translates to CATTGLAESKEFF.

This clonotype was counted between two and nine times. The V and J genes are TRBV5-1 and TRBJ2-5, with TRBD1 as a possible D gene (6 bases). The germline V and J ends were trimmed by 1 base and 3 bases, with 13 bases remaining between them. Germline loops: CDR1 SGHRS, CDR2 YFSETQ. CDR3 size: 15 residues. CDR3 sequence reads: CASSLTNRVKETQYF. The CDR3 DNA sequence: TGCGCCAGCAGCTTGACCAACAGGGTTAAAGAGACCCAGTACTTC.

This clonotype was picked up a small number of times. The chain is built from TRBV20-1 and TRBJ1-2, with 8 bases that match TRBD1. This CDR3 comprises 13 residues. Trimming at V came to 6 bases and at J to 4 bases, leaving 7 bases not matched to a gene. Per germline, CDR1 DFQATT and CDR2 SNEGSKA (reference sequence). The CDR3 here is CSARDRWGYGYTF. DNA of the CDR3: TGCAGTGCACGGGACAGGTGGGGCTATGGCTACACCTTC.

This chain joins TRBV6-1 and TRBJ2-1; tentatively, D is TRBD1 (5 bases). The V gene's germline CDR1 is MNHNS and CDR2 SASEGT. V lost 6 bases, J lost 5 bases, and 14 bases lay in between. The CDR3 runs to 14 residues. The DNA for the CDR3 is TGTGCCAGCAGGATATTTTTGGACAACAATGAGCAGTTCTTC. Amino acids: CASRIFLDNNEQFF.

This clonotype occurred a few times. The chain couples TRBV9 to TRBJ2-2; 8 nucleotides align to TRBD2. CDR3 length: 17 residues. Germline V gives CDR1 SGDLS, CDR2 YYNGEE. J was trimmed by 0 bases and V by 0 bases; bases with no gene match: 4. CDR3: CASSVVSGISNTGELFF. CDR3 bases: TGTGCCAGCAGCGTAGTTAGCGGGATATCGAACACCGGGGAGCTGTTTTTT.

In this sample, this clonotype turned up many times. The chain links TRBV20-1 to TRBJ2-5; 7 nucleotides align to TRBD2. The CDR3 consists of 17 residues. Trimming took 1 base from V and 3 from J; bases not matched to a gene: 14. Germline CDR1 DFQATT, CDR2 SNEGSKA (reference sequence). The CDR3 region is CSARGSKGGVTKETQYF. CDR3 nucleotide sequence: TGCAGTGCTAGAGGAAGTAAGGGAGGGGTGACCAAAGAGACCCAGTACTTC.

Only a few counts were recorded for this clonotype. This chain joins TRBV25-1 and TRBJ2-7; 9 positions match TRBD1. Germline V lookup: CDR1 MGHDK, CDR2 SYGVNS. V dropped 4 bases and J dropped 2; count of bases not matched to a gene: 6. The CDR3 is 15 amino acids. CDR3 sequence reads: CASSVYGTGPYEQYF. CDR3 DNA sequence: TGTGCCAGCAGTGTCTACGGGACAGGGCCCTACGAGCAGTACTTC.

Only a few counts were recorded for this clonotype. This sequence joins TRBV7-2 and TRBJ1-5; 8 bases match TRBD1. Germline CDR1 reads SGHTA; CDR2 reads FQGNSA. Unmatched junction bases numbered 18, after V lost 5 bases and J lost 15 bases. The CDR3 is 15 amino acids. The CDR3 loop reads CASSLGGQGLPIAHF. The CDR3 DNA is TGTGCCAGCAGCCTAGGAGGACAGGGCCTTCCTATTGCGCATTTT.

The genes are TRBV6-5 and TRBJ2-1, with a possible D match to TRBD2 (5 bases). Trimming cost V 4 bases and J 7 bases, with 23 bases left between them. The CDR3 sequence is 17 residues long. Germline values: CDR1 MNHEY, CDR2 SVGAGI. CDR3 protein: CASSFYMGTGVLNEQFF. The CDR3 nucleotides read TGTGCCAGCAGTTTTTACATGGGCACCGGGGTTCTTAATGAGCAGTTCTTC.

This clonotype has at least ten counts. The chain couples TRBV12-3 or TRBV12-4 to TRBJ2-7; 9 bases are a match to TRBD2. The V and J ends lost 7 bases and 3 bases, in that order; junction bases with no gene match: 7. The CDR3 extends over 14 amino acids. CDR3 DNA: TGTGCCAGCAAGCTAGCGGGACCTCTCTACGAGCAGTACTTC. Translation: CASKLAGPLYEQYF.

In this sample, this clonotype turned up a few times. The V and J genes are TRBV29-1 and TRBJ2-7; D might be TRBD1 (6 bases). The CDR3 covers 18 residues. In germline, CDR1 is SQVTM, CDR2 ANQGSEA. Between the trimmed V and J ends, which lost 7 bases and 3 bases, there was a span of 31 bases. For the CDR3, the DNA is TGCAGCGCCACTTTAAACCGGACAGAGATCTTTCTGGACTACGAGCAGTACTTC. This gives the protein CSATLNRTEIFLDYEQYF.

This clonotype was detected a few times. This rearrangement joins TRBV12-3 or TRBV12-4 to TRBJ1-5; TRBD1 agrees at 7 bases. V lost 6 bases to trimming and J lost 4 bases; unmatched junction nucleotides: 12. This CDR3 is built from 16 residues. In DNA form, the CDR3 reads TGTGCCAGCAGCCCTCGACAGGGATCCGGTAATCAGCCCCAGCATTTT. As protein: CASSPRQGSGNQPQHF.

This clonotype came up a few times. The V and J genes are TRBV5-5 and TRBJ2-1; TRBD2 aligns across 8 bases. Germline CDR1 and CDR2: SGHKS and YYEKEE (reference sequence). The CDR3 sequence is 17 residues long. Unmatched junction bases numbered 13, after V lost 3 bases and J lost 5 bases. CDR3 DNA: TGTGCCAGCAGCTCCTACCTAGCGGGTACCACCCACAATGAGCAGTTCTTC. Translating it yields CASSSYLAGTTHNEQFF.

In its sample, this clonotype was seen a few times. The chain is built from TRBV4-2 and TRBJ2-3; 9 bases map to TRBD2. V lost 4 bases, J lost 0 bases, and 5 bases stayed unmatched. This CDR3 has 16 residues. The germline CDR1 and CDR2 sequences are LGHNA and YNFKEQ. The CDR3 reads CASSRHSGSSTDTQYF. In DNA form, the CDR3 reads TGTGCCAGCAGCCGCCATAGCGGGAGCAGCACAGATACGCAGTATTTT.

This clonotype has at least ten counts. J is TRBJ2-5 and V is TRBV29-1, with D uncertain. The CDR3 has 12 amino acids. With 4 bases removed from V and 1 base from J, the gap between germline ends came to 7 bases. From germline, CDR1 is SQVTM and CDR2 ANQGSEA. The CDR3 sequence is CSVAAVQETQYF. The CDR3 bases are TGCAGCGTTGCGGCAGTCCAAGAGACCCAGTACTTC.

This clonotype was counted between two and nine times. The chain uses TRBV4-3 and TRBJ2-5, with 9 bases aligning to TRBD1. Per germline, CDR1 LGHNA and CDR2 YSLEER. This CDR3 contains 16 residues. Germline trimming cut 1 base from V and 7 bases from J; bases unmatched to any gene: 10. The CDR3 nucleotides read TGCGCCAGCAGCCAAGCGGAAGACAGGGGGTATTGGACCCAGTACTTC. It encodes CASSQAEDRGYWTQYF.

This clonotype was seen repeatedly, ten times or more. The V call is TRBV20-1, the J call TRBJ2-1; perhaps TRBD2 as D (5 bases). Trimming took off 5 bases at V and 2 bases at J, with 16 bases between the two ends. The germline V gene encodes CDR1 DFQATT and CDR2 SNEGSKA (reference sequence). The CDR3 has 15 amino acids. CDR3 protein: CSAVSPASPYNEQFF. Written as DNA, the CDR3 is TGCAGTGCTGTATCCCCGGCTAGCCCCTACAATGAGCAGTTCTTC.

This clonotype was seen only a few times. V usage is TRBV30 and J usage is TRBJ1-1; D remains unclear. Deletions cut 0 bases from V and 4 bases from J, with 12 bases between. Germline V gives CDR1 GTSNPN, CDR2 SVGIG (reference sequence). The CDR3 is 14 amino acids. The CDR3 is CAWSVQTGFTEAFF. CDR3 coding DNA: TGTGCCTGGAGTGTGCAGACTGGTTTCACTGAAGCTTTCTTT.

The chain has TRBV28 and TRBJ2-7, with TRBD1 as a possible D gene (6 bases). Trimming stripped 3 bases from V and 2 bases from J, with 8 bases between. The CDR3 runs 13 residues. The germline V gene encodes CDR1 MDHEN and CDR2 SYDVKM. The CDR3 region has the DNA TGTGCCAGCAGTTTTTACAGGGCCTACGAGCAGTACTTC. Translated: CASSFYRAYEQYF.

J is TRBJ2-5 and V is TRBV12-3 or TRBV12-4, with D maybe TRBD2 (5 bases). This CDR3 is 15 amino acids long. V lost 1 base, J lost 5 bases, and 14 bases lay in between. CDR3 loop: CASSLEALAMETQYF. CDR3 DNA: TGTGCCAGCAGTTTAGAGGCCCTAGCTATGGAGACCCAGTACTTC.

The chain combines TRBV20-1 with TRBJ2-7; tentatively, D is TRBD1 (6 bases). Germline V lookup: CDR1 DFQATT, CDR2 SNEGSKA (reference sequence). The CDR3 covers 13 residues. V gave up 6 bases and J gave up 3 bases, with 15 bases separating them. The CDR3 nucleotides are TGCAGTGCAAGGGGGTCCCGTATCTACGAGCAGTACTTC. This translates into CSARGSRIYEQYF.